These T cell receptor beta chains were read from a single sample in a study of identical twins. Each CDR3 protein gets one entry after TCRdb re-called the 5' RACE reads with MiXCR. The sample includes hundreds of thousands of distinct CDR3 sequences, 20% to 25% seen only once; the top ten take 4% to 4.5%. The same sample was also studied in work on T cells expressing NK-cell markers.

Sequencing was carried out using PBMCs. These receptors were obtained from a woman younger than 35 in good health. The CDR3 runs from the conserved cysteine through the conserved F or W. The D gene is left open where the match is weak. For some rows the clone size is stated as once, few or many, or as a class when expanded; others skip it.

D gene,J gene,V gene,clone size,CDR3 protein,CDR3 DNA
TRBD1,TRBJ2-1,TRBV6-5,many,CASSYSLGQGARNEQFF,TGTGCCAGCAGTTACTCATTAGGGCAGGGGGCGCGCAATGAGCAGTTCTTC
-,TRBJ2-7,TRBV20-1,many,CSVRNDRSYEQYF,TGCAGTGTTAGGAACGACAGATCCTACGAGCAGTACTTC
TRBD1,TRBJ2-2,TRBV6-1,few,CASSTRDRATGELFF,TGTGCCAGCAGTACCCGGGACAGGGCCACCGGGGAGCTGTTTTTT
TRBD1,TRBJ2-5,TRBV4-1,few,CASSQELVLGQEETQYF,TGCGCCAGCAGCCAAGAACTCGTCTTGGGACAGGAAGAGACCCAGTACTTC
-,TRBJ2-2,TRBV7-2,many,CASSLGPGELFF,TGTGCCAGCAGCTTAGGACCCGGGGAGCTGTTTTTT
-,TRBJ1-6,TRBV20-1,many,CSATRGYNSPLHF,TGCAGTGCTACCAGGGGATATAATTCACCCCTCCACTTT
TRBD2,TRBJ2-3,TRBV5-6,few,CASSLRSASGAGAQYF,TGTGCCAGCAGCTTGAGGTCGGCTAGCGGGGCGGGGGCGCAGTATTTT
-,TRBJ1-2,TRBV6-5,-,CASSYVPGLYGYTF,TGTGCCAGCAGTTACGTCCCGGGACTCTATGGCTACACCTTC
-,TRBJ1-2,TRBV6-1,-,CASLTRQAGGLNGYTF,TGTGCCAGCCTAACACGGCAGGCCGGAGGACTGAATGGCTACACCTTC
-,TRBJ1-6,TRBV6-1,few,CASRAGSKNSPLHF,TGTGCCAGCAGAGCCGGGAGTAAAAATTCACCCCTCCACTTT
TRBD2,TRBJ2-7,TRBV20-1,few,CSARDRTSGSGYEQYF,TGCAGTGCTAGAGATAGGACTAGCGGGAGCGGGTACGAGCAGTACTTC
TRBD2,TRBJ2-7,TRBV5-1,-,CASSSGTSALEQYF,TGCGCCAGCAGCTCCGGGACTAGCGCTCTCGAGCAGTACTTC
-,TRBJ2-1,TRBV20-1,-,CSARGLINEQFF,TGCAGTGCCCGGGGGTTGATCAATGAGCAGTTCTTC
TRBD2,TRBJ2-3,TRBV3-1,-,CASSQDSSSGRRHTQYF,TGTGCCAGCAGCCAAGATTCGAGTAGCGGGAGGCGTCATACGCAGTATTTT
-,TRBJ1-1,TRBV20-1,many,CSARTGGNTEAFF,TGCAGTGCTAGGACAGGAGGGAACACTGAAGCTTTCTTT
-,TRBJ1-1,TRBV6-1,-,CASSVGTSGGTEAFF,TGTGCCAGCAGTGTCGGGACCTCGGGGGGCACTGAAGCTTTCTTT